This T cell receptor beta chain came from a study of response to subunit inactivated influenza vaccine. Study-level points and caveats: It was the authors' suggestion that each seasonal influenza vaccination recruits few new T cells.

Comment on this clonotype: Its antigen remains unknown.

TCRdb itself ran the RT-PCR reads through MiXCR, one entry per CDR3 protein. This table has approximately 310,000 distinct CDR3 sequences, roughly a fifth appearing once. V lost 0 bases to trimming and J lost 1 base; unmatched junction nucleotides: 7. This CDR3 has 18 amino acids. CDR1 and CDR2 from the germline V gene are MGHRA and YSYEKL. The sample here was PBMCs from blood, taken about 20 months after vaccination. The rearrangement uses TRBV4-1 and TRBJ1-5, with TRBD1 identical over 9 bases. The clonotype comes from a man aged 50 to 75 who received an inactivated influenza vaccine. The CDR3 DNA follows: TGCGCCAGCAGCCAAGATCCGAGGGGGACAGGGAGCAATCAGCCCCAGCATTTT. The encoded protein is CASSQDPRGTGSNQPQHF.